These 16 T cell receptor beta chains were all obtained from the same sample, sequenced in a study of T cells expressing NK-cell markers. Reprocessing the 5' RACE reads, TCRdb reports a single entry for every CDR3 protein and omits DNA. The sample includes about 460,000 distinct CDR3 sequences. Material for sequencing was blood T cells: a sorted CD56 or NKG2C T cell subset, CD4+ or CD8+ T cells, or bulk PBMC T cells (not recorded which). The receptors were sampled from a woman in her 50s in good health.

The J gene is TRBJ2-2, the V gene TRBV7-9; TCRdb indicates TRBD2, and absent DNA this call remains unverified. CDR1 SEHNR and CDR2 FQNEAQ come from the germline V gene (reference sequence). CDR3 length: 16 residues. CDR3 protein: CASNGEAVGNTGELFF.

CDR3 loop: CASSQDGGKTSGSEQFF. The chain recombines TRBV4-2 with TRBJ2-1; TCRdb reports TRBD2, a call that lacks DNA to check it against. This CDR3 is 17 amino acids long. CDR1 is LGHNA and CDR2 is YNFKEQ in the germline V gene.

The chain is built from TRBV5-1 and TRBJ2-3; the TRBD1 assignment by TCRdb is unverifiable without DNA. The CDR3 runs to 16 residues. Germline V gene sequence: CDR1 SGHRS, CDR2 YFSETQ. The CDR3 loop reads CASSTLGGGGADTQYF.

The CDR3 sequence is CASSSGTSALMSTETQYF. This rearrangement joins TRBV7-6 to TRBJ2-5; no DNA is available, so the TRBD2 call from TCRdb remains unchecked. Germline V gene sequence: CDR1 SGHVS, CDR2 FNYEAQ. This CDR3 is built from 18 residues.

The chain's CDR3 is CASRELAGDEQFF. This rearrangement joins TRBV6-5 to TRBJ2-1; the D gene TCRdb calls, TRBD2, cannot be checked with no DNA. Germline CDR1 reads MNHEY; CDR2 reads SVGAGI. The CDR3 is made up of 13 amino acids.

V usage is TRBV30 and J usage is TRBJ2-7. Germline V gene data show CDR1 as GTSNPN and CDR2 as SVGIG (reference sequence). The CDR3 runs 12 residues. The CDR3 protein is CAWTAGSYEQYF.

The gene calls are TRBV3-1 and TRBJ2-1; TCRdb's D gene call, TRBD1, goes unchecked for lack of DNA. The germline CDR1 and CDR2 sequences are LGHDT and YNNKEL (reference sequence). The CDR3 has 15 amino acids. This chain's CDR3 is CASSQGGGEGHEQFF.

CDR3 amino acids: CASSLTGGGANEQFF. The V gene is TRBV5-6, the J gene TRBJ2-1; TCRdb picks TRBD1, but there is no DNA to check that call. The CDR3 length is 15 residues. Germline V gives CDR1 SGHDT, CDR2 YYEEEE. The full variable domain, with the rest looked up from reference TRBV5-6 and TRBJ2-1, is DAGVTQSPTHLIKTRGQQVTLRCSPKSGHDTVSWYQQALGQGPQFIFQYYEEEERQRGNFPDRFSGHQFPNYSSELNVNALLLGDSALYLCASSLTGGGANEQFFGPGTRLTVL.

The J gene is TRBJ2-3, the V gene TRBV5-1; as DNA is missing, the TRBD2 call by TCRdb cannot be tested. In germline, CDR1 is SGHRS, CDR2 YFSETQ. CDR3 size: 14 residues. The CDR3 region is CASSVLAATDTQYF.

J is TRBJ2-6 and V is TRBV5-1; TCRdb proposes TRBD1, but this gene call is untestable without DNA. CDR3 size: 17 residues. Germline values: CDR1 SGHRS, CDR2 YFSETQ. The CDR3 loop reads CASSFGSTGAGANVLTF.

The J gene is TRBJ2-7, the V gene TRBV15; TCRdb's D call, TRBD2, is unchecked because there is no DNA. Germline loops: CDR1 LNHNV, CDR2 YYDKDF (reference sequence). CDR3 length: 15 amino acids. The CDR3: CATSRDGGRAGEQYF. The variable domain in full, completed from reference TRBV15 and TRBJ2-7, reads DAMVIQNPRYQVTQFGKPVTLSCSQTLNHNVMYWYQQKSSQAPKLLFHYYDKDFNNEADTPDNFQSRRPNTSFCFLDIRSPGLGDTAMYLCATSRDGGRAGEQYFGPGTRLTVT.

The CDR3 loop is CASSLVQRGSTDTQYF. J is TRBJ2-3 and V is TRBV27; TCRdb gives TRBD2 as the D gene, but with no DNA this cannot be confirmed. The CDR3 runs 16 residues. CDR1 and CDR2 from the germline V gene are MNHEY and SMNVEV (reference sequence).

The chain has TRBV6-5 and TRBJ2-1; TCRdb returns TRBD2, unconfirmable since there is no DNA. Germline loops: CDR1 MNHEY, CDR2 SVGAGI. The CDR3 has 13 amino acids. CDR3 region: CASRGLARSEQFF.

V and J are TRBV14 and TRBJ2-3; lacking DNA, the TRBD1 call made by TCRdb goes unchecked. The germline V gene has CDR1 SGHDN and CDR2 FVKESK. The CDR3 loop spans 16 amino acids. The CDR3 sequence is CASSQDPGAPTGTQYF.

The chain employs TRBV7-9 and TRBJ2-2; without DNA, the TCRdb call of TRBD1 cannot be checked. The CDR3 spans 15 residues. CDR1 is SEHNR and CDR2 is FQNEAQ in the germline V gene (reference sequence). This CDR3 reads CASSGRQGNTGELFF.

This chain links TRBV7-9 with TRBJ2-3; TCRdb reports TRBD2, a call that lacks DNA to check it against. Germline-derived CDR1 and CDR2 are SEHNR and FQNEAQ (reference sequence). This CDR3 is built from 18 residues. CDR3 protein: CASSLRRLAGGRPDTQYF.